Shown below are 14 T cell receptor beta chains from a single sample sequenced in a study of T cells after posttransplantation cyclophosphamide. Clones were sequenced by immunoSEQ multiplex PCR, and TCRdb holds only the in-frame ones, with some missing. In the table there are some 61,000 clones, roughly 95% of which are singletons. Sequencing was done on a sample of PBMCs. All receptors come from a woman in her thirties in good health and a related stem cell transplant donor.

V gene TRBV7-9 combines with J gene TRBJ2-1; weak D call: TRBD1 (6 bases). This CDR3 has 12 amino acids. Trimming left V 5 bases short and J 9 bases short, with 11 bases between. In germline, CDR1 is SEHNR, CDR2 FQNEAQ (reference sequence). The CDR3 is CASSVTGFEQFF. The CDR3 DNA follows: TGTGCCAGCAGCGTCACAGGGTTTGAGCAGTTCTTC. The full variable domain, its missing parts supplied by reference TRBV7-9 and TRBJ2-1, is DTGVSQNPRHKITKRGQNVTFRCDPISEHNRLYWYRQTLGQGPEFLTYFQNEAQLEKSRLLSDRFSAERPKGSFSTLEIQRTEQGDSAMYLCASSVTGFEQFFGPGTRLTVL.

V gene TRBV5-1 combines with J gene TRBJ2-5; D assignment may be TRBD1 or TRBD2 (5 bases each). The J call may be wrong; the DNA end is better matched by TRBJ2-7. The germline gives CDR1 SGHRS, CDR2 YFSETQ. The CDR3 consists of 17 residues. CDR3: CASSLSGVRDVSYEQYF. The CDR3 nucleotides are TGCGCCAGCAGCTTGTCCGGGGTCCGGGACGTATCCTACGAGCAGTACTTC.

The chain has TRBV28 and TRBJ1-6; D gene unclear. This CDR3 has 14 amino acids. The germline V gene encodes CDR1 MDHEN and CDR2 SYDVKM. V was trimmed by 1 base and J by 7 bases, leaving 8 bases between them. CDR3 amino acids: CASSLLRRNSPLHF. The DNA of the CDR3 is TGTGCCAGCAGTTTATTGAGGCGGAATTCACCCCTCCACTTT.

In its sample, this clone was seen once. The chain joins TRBV7-8 to TRBJ1-1; D unresolved. This CDR3 comprises 15 residues. V lost 5 bases and J lost 0, with 13 bases in between. Germline CDR1 reads SGHVS; CDR2 reads FQNEAQ. This CDR3 is CASSPQWQLNTEAFF. CDR3 bases: TGTGCCAGCAGCCCTCAGTGGCAGCTGAACACTGAAGCTTTCTTT. Full variable domain (outside the CDR3, taken from reference TRBV7-8 and TRBJ1-1): GAGVSQSPRYKVAKRGQDVALRCDPISGHVSLFWYQQALGQGPEFLTYFQNEAQLDKSGLPSDRFFAERPEGSVSTLKIQRTQQEDSAVYLCASSPQWQLNTEAFFGQGTRLTVV.

The J gene is TRBJ2-6, the V gene TRBV6-6; 8 nucleotides match TRBD1. The CDR3 totals 16 residues. J gave up 0 bases and V 6 bases, and 4 bases lay outside the gene matches. Per germline, CDR1 MNHNY and CDR2 SVGAGI (reference sequence). The CDR3 DNA reads TGTGCCAGCAGGGGGACAGGAAGCTCTGGGGCCAACGTCCTGACTTTC. Amino acids: CASRGTGSSGANVLTF.

V usage is TRBV7-9 and J usage is TRBJ1-5, with a possible D match to TRBD1 (5 bases). This CDR3 is built from 15 residues. V was cut by 5 bases and J by 5 bases, with 16 bases left in between. Germline CDR1 SEHNR, CDR2 FQNEAQ (reference sequence). CDR3 nucleotide sequence: TGTGCCAGCAGCCCCGGGGGGGTCGGGGATCAGCCCCAGCATTTT. As protein: CASSPGGVGDQPQHF.

The chain employs TRBV7-9 and TRBJ1-5; TRBD1 is a possible D gene (6 bases). Trimming left V 6 bases short and J 7 bases short, with 16 bases between. Germline lookup yields CDR1 SEHNR and CDR2 FQNEAQ (reference sequence). CDR3 length: 14 amino acids. The CDR3 bases are TGTGCCAGCAGTCCGAGGGGGGATCAGCAGCCCCAGCATTTT. Amino acid sequence: CASSPRGDQQPQHF.

CDR3 nucleotide sequence: TGTGCCAGCAGCCAAGATTCAGGAGGCACTGAAGCTTTCTTT. Its protein product is CASSQDSGGTEAFF. The rearrangement uses TRBV4-2 and TRBJ1-1; D unclear. The CDR3 has 14 residues. V lost 0 bases, J lost 4 bases, and 9 bases lay in between. Germline V gene sequence: CDR1 LGHNA, CDR2 YNFKEQ.

This clone has a single count. V gene TRBV4-2 combines with J gene TRBJ2-4; possibly TRBD2 for D (7 bases). The CDR3 covers 14 residues. V was shortened by 0 bases and J by 10 bases, with 13 bases between the two germline ends. Germline V gene data show CDR1 as LGHNA and CDR2 as YNFKEQ. The CDR3 loop reads CASSQDGGGGIQYF. In DNA, the CDR3 is TGTGCCAGCAGCCAAGATGGGGGGGGCGGAATTCAGTACTTC.

V and J are TRBV2 and TRBJ2-1; TRBD2 agrees at 14 bases. This CDR3 has 20 residues. V trimming: 10 bases; J trimming: 1 base; junction bases outside the gene matches: 18. Germline V CDR1 and CDR2: SNHLY, FYNNEI. The chain's CDR3 is CAKLGGLAGVGIESYNEQFF. As DNA, the CDR3 is TGTGCCAAGCTGGGGGGACTAGCGGGGGTGGGGATCGAGTCCTACAATGAGCAGTTCTTC.

The V and J genes are TRBV10-3 and TRBJ1-5, with 12 bases matching TRBD1. Trimming cost V 4 bases and J 7 bases; bases outside gene matches: 2. Germline loops: CDR1 ENHRY, CDR2 SYGVKD. CDR3 length equals 14 residues. The CDR3 is CAISAGQGAQPQHF. CDR3 nucleotides: TGTGCCATCAGTGCGGGACAGGGGGCCCAGCCCCAGCATTTT.

The V call is TRBV5-4, the J call TRBJ1-2; the D gene is possibly TRBD1 (5 bases). This CDR3 contains 14 residues. V was shortened by 0 bases and J by 5 bases, with 11 bases between the two germline ends. In germline, CDR1 is SGHNT, CDR2 YYREEE (reference sequence). The CDR3 nucleotides read TGTGCCAGCAGCTTGGCCGGGACGGATTATGGCTACACCTTC. Translation gives CASSLAGTDYGYTF.

This clone was observed a few times. V and J are TRBV25-1 and TRBJ1-1; possibly TRBD1 for D (5 bases). Germline V gene data show CDR1 as MGHDK and CDR2 as SYGVNS. This CDR3 comprises 13 residues. V dropped 0 bases and J dropped 9 bases, with 11 bases sitting between them. This CDR3 is CASSEYGGRKAFF. The DNA of the CDR3 is TGTGCCAGCAGTGAATATGGGGGACGGAAAGCTTTCTTT.

The J gene is TRBJ1-2, the V gene TRBV4-3, with D perhaps TRBD1 (5 bases). Germline assignment: CDR1 LGHNA and CDR2 YSLEER. Trimming removed 3 bases at V and 4 bases at J, with 18 bases between. The CDR3 length is 16 residues. This chain's CDR3 is CASSQIPGPAGYGYTF. The CDR3 DNA sequence: TGCGCCAGCAGCCAGATCCCGGGGCCCGCGGGCTATGGCTACACCTTC.